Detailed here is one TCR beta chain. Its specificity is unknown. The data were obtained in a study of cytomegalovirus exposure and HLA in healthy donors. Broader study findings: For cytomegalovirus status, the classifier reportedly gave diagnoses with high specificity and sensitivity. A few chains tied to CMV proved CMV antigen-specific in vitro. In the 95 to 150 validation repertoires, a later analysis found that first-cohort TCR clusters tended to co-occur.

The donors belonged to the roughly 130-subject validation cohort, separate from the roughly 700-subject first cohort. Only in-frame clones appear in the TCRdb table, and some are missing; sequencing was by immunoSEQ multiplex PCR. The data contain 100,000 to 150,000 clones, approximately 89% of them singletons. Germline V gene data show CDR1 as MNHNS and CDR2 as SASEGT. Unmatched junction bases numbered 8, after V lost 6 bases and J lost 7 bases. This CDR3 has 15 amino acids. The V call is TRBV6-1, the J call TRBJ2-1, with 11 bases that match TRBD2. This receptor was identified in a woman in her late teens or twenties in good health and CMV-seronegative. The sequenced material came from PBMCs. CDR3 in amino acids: CASSPSSGGNNEQFF. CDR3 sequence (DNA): TGTGCCAGCAGCCCGTCTAGCGGGGGGAATAATGAGCAGTTCTTC.